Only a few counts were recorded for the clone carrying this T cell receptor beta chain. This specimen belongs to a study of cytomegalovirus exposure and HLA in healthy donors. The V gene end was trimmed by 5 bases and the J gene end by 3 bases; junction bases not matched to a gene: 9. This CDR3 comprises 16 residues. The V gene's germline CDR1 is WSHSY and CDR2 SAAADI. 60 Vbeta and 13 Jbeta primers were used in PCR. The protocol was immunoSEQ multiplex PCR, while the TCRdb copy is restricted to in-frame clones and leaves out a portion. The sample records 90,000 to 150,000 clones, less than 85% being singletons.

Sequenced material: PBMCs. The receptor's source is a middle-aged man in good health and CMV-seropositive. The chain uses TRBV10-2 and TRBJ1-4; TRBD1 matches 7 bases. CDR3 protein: CASSLDRARANEKLFF. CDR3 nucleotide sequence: TGCGCCAGCAGTCTCGACAGGGCGAGGGCTAATGAAAAACTGTTTTTT.